The 17 T cell receptor beta chains in this list originate from one sample, sequenced in a study of T cells in Graves' hyperthyroidism and ophthalmopathy. Regions amplified from RNA transcripts were the TCR beta CDR3 regions. Primed by the HTBI set, a first-round RT-PCR was run on the TCR CDR3. TCRdb recomputed calls from the multiplex PCR reads with MiXCR, one row per CDR3 protein. The table shows about 720,000 distinct CDR3 sequences, with roughly 17% occurring only once. The sequencing sample was made of blood. Receptors were obtained from a man aged 18 to 29 with Graves' hyperthyroidism.

The chain joins TRBV7-8 to TRBJ2-7; TRBD1 aligns across 11 bases. Germline V CDR1 and CDR2: SGHVS, FQNEAQ. The CDR3 consists of 15 residues. The junction had 9 bases not matched to a gene; V was cut back by 5 bases and J by 6 bases. DNA of the CDR3: TGTGCCAGCAGCCCGGGGGACAGGGGGTCATCCGAGCAGTACTTC. Its protein is CASSPGDRGSSEQYF.

This clonotype was counted at least ten times. DNA of the CDR3: TGTGCCAGCAGTATAAGCTCCTGGGGCAATCAGCCCCAGCATTTT. It is translated as CASSISSWGNQPQHF. The chain recombines TRBV28 with TRBJ1-5; no reliable D call. The CDR3 sequence is 15 residues long. Germline-derived CDR1 and CDR2 are MDHEN and SYDVKM. V gave up 5 bases and J gave up 2 bases, with 13 bases separating them.

The rearrangement joins TRBV5-8 to TRBJ2-2, with no clear D. Germline values: CDR1 SGHTS, CDR2 YDEGEE. CDR3 length: 14 residues. V was cut by 2 bases and J by 4 bases, with 9 bases left in between. The CDR3 sequence: CASSFSAGTGELFF. The CDR3 DNA reads TGTGCCAGCAGCTTCAGCGCTGGCACCGGGGAGCTGTTTTTT.

This clonotype was found many times. The chain has TRBV11-1 and TRBJ2-1, with D tentatively TRBD2 (6 bases). Germline V gene lookup returns CDR1 SGHAT and CDR2 FQDESV (reference sequence). CDR3 length equals 15 residues. Trimming took 5 bases from V and 4 from J, leaving 15 bases between them. The chain's CDR3 is CASSIMLSGYNEQFF. The DNA of the CDR3 is TGTGCCAGCAGCATAATGCTTAGCGGTTACAATGAGCAGTTCTTC.

Points on this clonotype: A much larger clone sits a single nucleotide away, making a read error possible. The chain joins TRBV11-2 to TRBJ2-7, with a possible D match to TRBD2 (5 bases). The CDR3 loop spans 12 amino acids. Germline loops: CDR1 SGHAT, CDR2 FQNNGV. V lost 8 bases and J lost 9, with 17 bases in between. The CDR3 here is CASCPARSGQYF. As DNA, the CDR3 is TGTGCCAGCTGCCCAGCAAGGAGCGGGCAGTACTTC. Using reference TRBV11-2 and TRBJ2-7 for the parts outside the CDR3, the full variable domain is EAGVAQSPRYKIIEKRQSVAFWCNPISGHATLYWYQQILGQGPKLLIQFQNNGVVDDSQLPKDRFSAERLKGVDSTLKIQPAKLEDSAVYLCASCPARSGQYFGPGTRLTVT.

This clonotype appeared many times. The chain recombines TRBV28 with TRBJ2-3, with D hard to call. Germline values: CDR1 MDHEN, CDR2 SYDVKM. Between the trimmed V and J ends, which lost 2 bases and 0 bases, there was a span of 9 bases. CDR3 size: 15 residues. The CDR3 spells CASSLLAPSTDTQYF. As DNA, the CDR3 is TGTGCCAGCAGTTTACTGGCGCCCAGCACAGATACGCAGTATTTT.

This clonotype was recorded at least ten times. The chain carries TRBV6-1 and TRBJ2-1, with 7 positions matching TRBD1. CDR1 is MNHNS and CDR2 is SASEGT in the germline V gene. This CDR3 spans 16 amino acids. Trimming cost V 6 bases and J 2 bases; bases outside gene matches: 10. The CDR3 DNA sequence: TGTGCCAGCAGCACCGGGACAGCCTATCCCTACAATGAGCAGTTCTTC. It yields the protein CASSTGTAYPYNEQFF.

This clonotype was seen at least ten times. The chain is built from TRBV6-1 and TRBJ2-5; D unresolved. The germline V and J ends were trimmed by 1 base and 0 bases, with 3 bases remaining between them. This CDR3 is 13 amino acids long. CDR1 MNHNS and CDR2 SASEGT come from the germline V gene. CDR3 DNA: TGTGCCAGCAGTGAAGGGTACCAAGAGACCCAGTACTTC. This gives the protein CASSEGYQETQYF.

V usage is TRBV28 and J usage is TRBJ2-7, with TRBD1 matching 9 bases. The CDR3 sequence is 15 residues long. J lost 1 base, V lost 8 bases, and 9 bases had no gene match. Germline loops: CDR1 MDHEN, CDR2 SYDVKM. The DNA for the CDR3 is TGTGCCAGCCGATTCGGGGACAGGGTTTCCTACGAGCAGTACTTC. As protein: CASRFGDRVSYEQYF.

This clonotype was detected a few times. This chain joins TRBV28 and TRBJ2-7, with 9 bases identical to TRBD1. V shed 5 bases, J shed 5 bases, and the junction held 7 bases outside the gene matches. From germline, CDR1 is MDHEN and CDR2 SYDVKM. CDR3 length: 14 residues. The CDR3 bases are TGTGCCAGCAGTAAGGGACAGGGTCTTGACGAGCAGTACTTC. This translates into CASSKGQGLDEQYF.

This clonotype was seen many times. The rearrangement joins TRBV28 to TRBJ2-3, with D possibly TRBD2 on 6 matching bases. CDR1 and CDR2 (germline): MDHEN, SYDVKM. The CDR3 has 16 amino acids. The germline V and J ends were trimmed by 8 bases and 4 bases, with 22 bases remaining between them. In DNA form, the CDR3 reads TGTGCCAGCGACCCCCTGGGGGGAAGAGCGGCAGATACGCAGTATTTT. It is translated as CASDPLGGRAADTQYF.

This clonotype was seen more than once but under ten times. The V and J genes are TRBV7-8 and TRBJ1-1; 9 positions agree with TRBD1. Trimming removed 1 base from V and 0 bases from J; junction bases left unmatched: 3. The CDR3 is 16 residues long. Germline V gene lookup returns CDR1 SGHVS and CDR2 FQNEAQ. The CDR3 DNA reads as TGTGCCAGCAGCTTAGGAAGGGACAGGGTGAACACTGAAGCTTTCTTT. Amino acid sequence: CASSLGRDRVNTEAFF.

The chain joins TRBV3-1 to TRBJ1-2; TRBD1 is a possible D gene (5 bases). The length of the CDR3 is 17 residues. Trimming removed 3 bases at V and 5 bases at J, with 22 bases between. Germline V gene data show CDR1 as LGHDT and CDR2 as YNNKEL (reference sequence). CDR3 sequence: CASSHDSPGRGLYGYTF. CDR3 DNA: TGTGCCAGCAGCCATGATTCGCCCGGGAGGGGCCTATATGGCTACACCTTC.

This clonotype was seen a few times. V and J are TRBV5-1 and TRBJ1-4; a possible D gene is TRBD1 (5 bases). With 6 bases removed from V and 7 bases from J, the gap between germline ends came to 16 bases. There are 14 residues in the CDR3. CDR1 is SGHRS and CDR2 is YFSETQ in the germline V gene. Here the CDR3 reads CASNPSGGLEKLFF. The CDR3 nucleotides read TGCGCCAGCAACCCATCGGGGGGTCTTGAAAAACTGTTTTTT. Supplemented by reference TRBV5-1 and TRBJ1-4, the full variable domain reads KAGVTQTPRYLIKTRGQQVTLSCSPISGHRSVSWYQQTPGQGLQFLFEYFSETQRNKGNFPGRFSGRQFSNSRSEMNVSTLELGDSALYLCASNPSGGLEKLFFGSGTQLSVL.

This clonotype was detected many times. The chain has TRBV7-2 and TRBJ2-7, with D uncertain. V lost 5 bases and J lost 3, with 14 bases in between. CDR1 and CDR2 (germline): SGHTA, FQGNSA. The CDR3 covers 14 residues. Here the CDR3 reads CASSPGPHGYEQYF. CDR3 bases: TGTGCCAGCAGCCCAGGTCCCCATGGCTACGAGCAGTACTTC.

This clonotype was recorded at least ten times. The chain joins TRBV10-3 to TRBJ1-2; 8 bases align to TRBD1. Trimming at V came to 6 bases and at J to 4 bases, leaving 4 bases not matched to a gene. This CDR3 has 13 residues. Germline loops: CDR1 ENHRY, CDR2 SYGVKD. The CDR3 DNA is TGTGCCATCAGGACAGGGGACAGCTATGGCTACACCTTC. As protein: CAIRTGDSYGYTF.

This clonotype was observed a handful of times. V is TRBV6-2 or TRBV6-3 and J is TRBJ2-2; the match to TRBD2 covers 12 bases. Germline V gives CDR1 MNHEY, CDR2 SVGEGT. This CDR3 region has 16 residues. V lost 11 bases and J lost 4; bases outside the gene matches: 11. CDR3 DNA sequence: TGTGCCCAAAGATCTAGCGGGAGGGCCTCCACCGGGGAGCTGTTTTTT. This encodes CAQRSSGRASTGELFF.